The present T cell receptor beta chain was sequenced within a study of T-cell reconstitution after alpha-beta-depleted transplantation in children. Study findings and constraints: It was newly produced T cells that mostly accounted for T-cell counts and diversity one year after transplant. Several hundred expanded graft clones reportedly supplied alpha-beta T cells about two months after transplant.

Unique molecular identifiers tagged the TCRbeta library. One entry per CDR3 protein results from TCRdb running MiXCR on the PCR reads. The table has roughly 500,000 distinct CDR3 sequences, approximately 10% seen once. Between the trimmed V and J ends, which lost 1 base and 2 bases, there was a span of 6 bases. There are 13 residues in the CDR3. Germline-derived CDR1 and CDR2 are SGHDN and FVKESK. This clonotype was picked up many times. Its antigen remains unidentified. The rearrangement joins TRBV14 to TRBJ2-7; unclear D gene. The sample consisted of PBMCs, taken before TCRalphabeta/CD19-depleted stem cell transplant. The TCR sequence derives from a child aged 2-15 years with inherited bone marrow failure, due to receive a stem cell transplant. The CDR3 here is CASSQVGTYEQYF. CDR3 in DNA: TGTGCCAGCAGCCAAGTCGGTACCTACGAGCAGTACTTC.